The next 4 T cell receptor beta chains were all read from a single sample in a study of CD8 T cells in ankylosing spondylitis. Study-wide results and caveats: What appeared characteristic of ankylosing spondylitis blood was a TCR beta motif of 7 or 8 highly homologous variants.

These receptors' targets are unknown. A single record per CDR3 protein comes from TCRdb applying MiXCR to the 5' RACE reads. The sample has fewer than 650,000 distinct CDR3 sequences, 12% seen once; the top ten hold around 6.8%. The source material was blood, either unsorted or a sorted T cell fraction (not recorded which). These receptors were taken from a male donor with ankylosing spondylitis.

This clonotype has more than one count but fewer than ten. This rearrangement joins TRBV2 to TRBJ2-1, with D possibly being TRBD1 (6 bases). The length of the CDR3 is 13 residues. CDR1 SNHLY and CDR2 FYNNEI come from the germline V gene. V dropped 3 bases and J dropped 9 bases, with 12 bases sitting between them. CDR3 in DNA: TGTGCCAGCAGTGAGGGTAGGGGGATTGAGCAGTTCTTC. Translated, it gives CASSEGRGIEQFF.

A few counts support this clonotype. J is TRBJ1-5 and V is TRBV6-5; D possibly corresponds to TRBD1 (6 bases). The germline V gene has CDR1 MNHEY and CDR2 SVGAGI. This CDR3 contains 12 residues. Trimming removed 8 bases at V and 6 bases at J, with 11 bases between. The CDR3 is CASGLRGQPQHF. CDR3 sequence (DNA): TGTGCCAGCGGGCTCAGGGGTCAGCCCCAGCATTTT.

The chain employs TRBV12-3 or TRBV12-4 and TRBJ1-2; D is undetermined. The V end lost 5 bases, the J end lost 2 bases, and 9 bases lay between the germline ends. This CDR3 spans 13 amino acids. The CDR3 reads CASSPVVNYGYTF. For the CDR3, the DNA is TGTGCCAGCAGTCCCGTGGTCAACTATGGCTACACCTTC.

This clonotype has more than one count but fewer than ten. The V gene is TRBV20-1, the J gene TRBJ2-5; D possibly matches TRBD1 or TRBD2 (5 bases each). The CDR3 consists of 13 residues. The germline CDR1 and CDR2 sequences are DFQATT and SNEGSKA (reference sequence). The germline V and J ends were trimmed by 3 bases and 5 bases, with 13 bases remaining between them. The CDR3 sequence is CSASFMGVETQYF. The CDR3 coding sequence is TGCAGTGCTAGTTTTATGGGGGTGGAGACCCAGTACTTC.